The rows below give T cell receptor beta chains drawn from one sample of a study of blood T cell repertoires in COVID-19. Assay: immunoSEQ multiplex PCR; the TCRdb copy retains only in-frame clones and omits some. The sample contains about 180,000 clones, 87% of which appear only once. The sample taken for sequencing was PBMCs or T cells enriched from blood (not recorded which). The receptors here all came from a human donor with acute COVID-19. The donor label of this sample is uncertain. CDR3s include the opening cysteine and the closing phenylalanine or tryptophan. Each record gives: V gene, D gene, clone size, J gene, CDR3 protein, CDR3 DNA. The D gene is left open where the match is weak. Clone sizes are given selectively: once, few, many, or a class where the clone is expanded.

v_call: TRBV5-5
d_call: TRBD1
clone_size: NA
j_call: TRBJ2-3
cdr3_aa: CASLDRSEGDTQYF
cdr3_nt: TGTGCCAGCCTGGACAGGAGCGAGGGAGATACGCAGTATTTT

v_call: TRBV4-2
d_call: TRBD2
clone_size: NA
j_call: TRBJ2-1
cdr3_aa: CASSAARGLAGDYNEQFF
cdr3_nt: TGTGCCAGCAGCGCCGCCCGGGGTTTAGCGGGGGATTACAATGAGCAGTTCTTC

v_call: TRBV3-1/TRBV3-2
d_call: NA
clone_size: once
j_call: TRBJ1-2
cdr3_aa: CASSPGRAANYGYTF
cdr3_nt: TGTGCCAGCAGCCCCGGGAGGGCAGCTAACTATGGCTACACCTTC

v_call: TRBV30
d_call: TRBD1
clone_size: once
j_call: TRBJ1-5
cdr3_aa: CAWSTGQGDYSNQPQHF
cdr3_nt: TGTGCCTGGAGTACGGGACAGGGGGACTATAGCAATCAGCCCCAGCATTTT

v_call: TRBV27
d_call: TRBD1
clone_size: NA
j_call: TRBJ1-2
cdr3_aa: CASSPRQGALAGYTF
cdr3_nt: TGTGCCAGCAGTCCACGACAGGGGGCCTTAGCAGGCTACACCTTC

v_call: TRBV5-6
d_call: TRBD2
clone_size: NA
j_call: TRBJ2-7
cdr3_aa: CASSAWGTSGGAYEQYF
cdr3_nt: TGTGCCAGCAGCGCGTGGGGGACTAGCGGGGGAGCCTACGAGCAGTACTTC

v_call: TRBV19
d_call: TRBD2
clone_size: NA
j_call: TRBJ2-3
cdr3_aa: CASSWSGGATDTQYF
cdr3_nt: TGTGCCAGTAGTTGGTCCGGGGGGGCCACAGATACGCAGTATTTT

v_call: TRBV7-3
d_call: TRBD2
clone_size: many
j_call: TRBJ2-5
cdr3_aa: CASSPSALAGARETQYF
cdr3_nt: TGTGCCAGCAGCCCATCGGCCCTAGCGGGGGCTAGGGAGACCCAGTACTTC

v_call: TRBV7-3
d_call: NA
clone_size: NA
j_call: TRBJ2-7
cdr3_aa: CASTTRSQGRGSYEQYF
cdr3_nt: TGTGCCAGCACGACTCGATCACAGGGACGGGGCTCCTACGAGCAGTACTTC

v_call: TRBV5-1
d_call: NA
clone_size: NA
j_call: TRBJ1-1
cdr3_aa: CASSLQGFTEAFF
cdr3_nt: TGCGCCAGCAGCTTGCAGGGGTTCACTGAAGCTTTCTTT

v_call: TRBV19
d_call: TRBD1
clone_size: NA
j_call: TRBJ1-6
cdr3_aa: CASKGAHTGGFNSPLHF
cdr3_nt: TGTGCCAGTAAGGGCGCGCACACAGGGGGCTTTAATTCACCCCTCCACTTT

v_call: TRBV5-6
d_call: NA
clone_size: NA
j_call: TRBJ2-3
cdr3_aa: CASRGRGGGTDTQYF
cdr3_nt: TGTGCCAGCAGGGGTAGAGGGGGGGGCACAGATACGCAGTATTTT

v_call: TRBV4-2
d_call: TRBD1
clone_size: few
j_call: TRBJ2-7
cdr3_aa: CASSPDRGASYEQYF
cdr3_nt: TGTGCCAGCAGCCCCGACAGGGGCGCCTCCTACGAGCAGTACTTC

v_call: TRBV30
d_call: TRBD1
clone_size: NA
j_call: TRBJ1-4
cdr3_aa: CAWSASGGTKLFF
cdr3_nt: TGTGCCTGGAGTGCTTCAGGGGGTACAAAACTGTTTTTT

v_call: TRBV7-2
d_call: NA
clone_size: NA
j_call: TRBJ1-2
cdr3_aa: CASSAPRVTNGYTF
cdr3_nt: TGTGCCAGCAGCGCCCCCAGGGTCACGAATGGCTACACCTTC

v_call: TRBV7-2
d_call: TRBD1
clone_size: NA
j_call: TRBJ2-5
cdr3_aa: CASTDLGTAQETQYF
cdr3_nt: TGTGCCAGCACAGACCTCGGGACAGCACAAGAGACCCAGTACTTC

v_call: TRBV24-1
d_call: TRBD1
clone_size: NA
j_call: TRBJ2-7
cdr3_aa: CATSDATGGNEQYF
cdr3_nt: TGTGCCACCAGTGATGCAACAGGGGGCAACGAGCAGTACTTC

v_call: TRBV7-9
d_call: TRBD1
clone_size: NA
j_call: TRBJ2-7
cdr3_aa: CASSPTGQALRGNF
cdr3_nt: TGTGCCAGCAGCCCTACGGGACAGGCTCTACGAGGGAACTTC

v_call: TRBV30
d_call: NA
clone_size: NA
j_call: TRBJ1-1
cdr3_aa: CAWSLGLNTEAFF
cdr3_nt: TGTGCCTGGAGTTTGGGGCTGAACACTGAAGCTTTCTTT

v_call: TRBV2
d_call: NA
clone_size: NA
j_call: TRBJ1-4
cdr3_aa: CASASTADNEKLFF
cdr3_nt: TGTGCCAGCGCAAGCACAGCTGATAATGAAAAACTGTTTTTT

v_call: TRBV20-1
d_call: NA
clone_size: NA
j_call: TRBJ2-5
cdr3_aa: CSASEAHSLQETQYF
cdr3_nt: TGCAGTGCTAGTGAAGCTCACTCCCTCCAAGAGACCCAGTACTTC

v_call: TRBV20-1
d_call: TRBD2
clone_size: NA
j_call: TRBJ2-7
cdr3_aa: CSASLASGNYEQYF
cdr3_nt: TGCAGTGCTAGTCTGGCTAGCGGAAACTACGAGCAGTACTTC

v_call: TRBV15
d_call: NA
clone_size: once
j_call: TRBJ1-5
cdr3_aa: CATSRDAPGLSRLNSNQPQHF
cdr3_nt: TGTGCCACCAGCAGAGATGCCCCGGGACTCTCTCGACTAAATAGCAATCAGCCCCAGCATTTT

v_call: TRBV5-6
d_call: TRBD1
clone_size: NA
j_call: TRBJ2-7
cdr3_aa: CASRGGTGIGEQYF
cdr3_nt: TGTGCCAGCAGAGGCGGGACAGGGATAGGCGAGCAGTACTTC

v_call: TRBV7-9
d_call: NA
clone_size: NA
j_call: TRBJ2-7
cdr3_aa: CASSPGSTYEQYF
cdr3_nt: TGTGCCAGCAGCCCCGGGAGTACCTACGAGCAGTACTTC

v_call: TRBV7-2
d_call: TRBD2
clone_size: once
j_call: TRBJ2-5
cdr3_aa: CASSLQRGTEETQYF
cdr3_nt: TGTGCCAGCAGCCTCCAGCGGGGGACCGAAGAGACCCAGTACTTC

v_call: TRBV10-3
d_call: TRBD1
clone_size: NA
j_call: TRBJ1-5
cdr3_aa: CAISRTGANQPQHF
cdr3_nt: TGTGCCATCAGTCGGACAGGGGCCAATCAGCCCCAGCATTTT

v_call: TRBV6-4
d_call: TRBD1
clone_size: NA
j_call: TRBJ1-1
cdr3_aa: CASRPGQGNTEAFF
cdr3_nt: TGTGCCAGCAGACCGGGACAGGGGAACACTGAAGCTTTCTTT

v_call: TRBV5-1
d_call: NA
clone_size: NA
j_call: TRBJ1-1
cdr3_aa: CASSLASRVGTEAFF
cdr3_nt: TGCGCCAGCAGCTTGGCAAGCAGGGTGGGCACTGAAGCTTTCTTT

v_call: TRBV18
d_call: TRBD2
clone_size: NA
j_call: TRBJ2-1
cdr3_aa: CASSPMGLAGRSSYNEQFF
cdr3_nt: TGTGCCAGCTCACCAATGGGACTAGCGGGGAGGAGCTCCTACAATGAGCAGTTCTTC